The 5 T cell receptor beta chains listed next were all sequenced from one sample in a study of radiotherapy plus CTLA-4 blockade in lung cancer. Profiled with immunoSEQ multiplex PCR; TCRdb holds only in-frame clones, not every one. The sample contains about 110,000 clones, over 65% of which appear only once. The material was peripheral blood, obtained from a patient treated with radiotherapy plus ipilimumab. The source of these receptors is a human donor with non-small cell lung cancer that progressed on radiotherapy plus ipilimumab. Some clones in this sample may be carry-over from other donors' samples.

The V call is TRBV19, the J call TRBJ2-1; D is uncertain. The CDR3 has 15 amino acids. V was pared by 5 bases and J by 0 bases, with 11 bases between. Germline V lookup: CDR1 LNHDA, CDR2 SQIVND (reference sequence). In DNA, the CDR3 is TGTGCCAGTAGTCCTCGACTGTACTCCTACAATGAGCAGTTCTTC. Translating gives CASSPRLYSYNEQFF.

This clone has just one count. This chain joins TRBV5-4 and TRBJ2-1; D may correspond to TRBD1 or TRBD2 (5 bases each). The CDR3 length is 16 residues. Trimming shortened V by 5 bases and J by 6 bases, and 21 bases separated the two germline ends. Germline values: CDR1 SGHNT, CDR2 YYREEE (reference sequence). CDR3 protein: CASSKIGVLRGNEQFF. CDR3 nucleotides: TGTGCCAGCAGTAAAATCGGGGTCTTGAGGGGCAATGAGCAGTTCTTC.

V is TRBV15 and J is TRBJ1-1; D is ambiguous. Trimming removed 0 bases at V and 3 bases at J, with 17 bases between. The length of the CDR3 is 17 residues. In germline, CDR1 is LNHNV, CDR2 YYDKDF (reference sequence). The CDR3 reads CATSRDSLRGGHTEAFF. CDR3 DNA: TGTGCCACCAGCAGAGATTCCCTAAGAGGAGGGCACACTGAAGCTTTCTTT.

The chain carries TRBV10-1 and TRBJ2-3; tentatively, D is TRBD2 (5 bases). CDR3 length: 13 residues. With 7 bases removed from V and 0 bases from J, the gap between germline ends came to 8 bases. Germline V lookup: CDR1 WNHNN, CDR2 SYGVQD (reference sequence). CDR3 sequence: CASKKRSTDTQYF. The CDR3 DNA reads TGCGCCAGCAAGAAGCGGAGCACAGATACGCAGTATTTT.

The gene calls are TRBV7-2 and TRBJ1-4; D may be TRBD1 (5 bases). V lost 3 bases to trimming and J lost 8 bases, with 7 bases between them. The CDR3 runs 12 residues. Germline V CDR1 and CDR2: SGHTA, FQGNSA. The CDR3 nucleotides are TGTGCCAGCAGCTTTGGGGCCGAAAAACTGTTTTTT. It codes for CASSFGAEKLFF.